This T cell receptor beta chain was sequenced for a study of CD8 T cells in Susac syndrome. The overall study: Blood was drawn from patients with Susac syndrome. At that point, they were therapy-naive, on corticosteroids, or on intravenous immunoglobulin alone.

TCR beta sequencing was performed on blood CD8+ and CD4+ T cells. Unmatched junction bases numbered 4, after V lost 4 bases and J lost 4 bases. The germline V gene encodes CDR1 SEHNR and CDR2 FQNEAQ (reference sequence). This CDR3 is built from 15 residues. After extraction with the RNeasy kit, roughly 0.45 to 1 ug of the RNA was reverse transcribed using random hexamers. TCRdb fed the immunoSEQ multiplex PCR reads into MiXCR, producing one record per CDR3 protein. The sample lists approximately 180,000 distinct CDR3 sequences, around nine tenths occurring once. Sequenced sample: CD4+ T cells from PBMCs. The clonotype comes from a human donor with Susac syndrome. V is TRBV7-9 and J is TRBJ2-1, with 10 bases matching TRBD1. CDR3 amino acids: CASSSTGGKYNEQFF. In DNA form, the CDR3 reads TGTGCCAGCAGCTCGACAGGGGGCAAGTACAATGAGCAGTTCTTC.